Following are 18 T cell receptor beta chains from one sample sequenced in a study of shared clonotypes between healthy human individuals. TCRdb's table, derived via immunoSEQ multiplex PCR, lists solely in-frame clones and lacks some. The sample lists roughly 1,800,000 clones; 85% to 95% were seen once. CD8 cells regarded as naive lacked CD45RO, were positively chosen for CCR7, and omitted terminally differentiated effector memory CD45RA+ cells. Source material: naive CD8+ T cells sorted from blood. These receptors all stem from a man younger than 35 in good health.

V gene TRBV2 combines with J gene TRBJ1-2; a weak D match, TRBD1 (5 bases). CDR3 length: 15 residues. V gave up 4 bases and J gave up 8 bases, with 20 bases separating them. CDR1 is SNHLY and CDR2 is FYNNEI in the germline V gene. The CDR3 sequence is CASSGQGELAGGYTF. The CDR3 DNA sequence: TGTGCCAGCAGTGGGCAGGGCGAGCTAGCCGGGGGCTACACCTTC. Based on the CDR3 plus reference TRBV2 and TRBJ1-2, the full variable domain is EPEVTQTPSHQVTQMGQEVILRCVPISNHLYFYWYRQILGQKVEFLVSFYNNEISEKSEIFDDQFSVERPDGSNFTLKIRSTKLEDSAMYFCASSGQGELAGGYTFGSGTRLTVV.

The chain couples TRBV29-1 to TRBJ2-1; D might be TRBD1 (6 bases). Germline V gene data show CDR1 as SQVTM and CDR2 as ANQGSEA. The CDR3 sequence is 12 residues long. Trimming took off 7 bases at V and 3 bases at J, with 10 bases between the two ends. CDR3 coding DNA: TGCAGCGCCTTAGGGGGCTACAATGAGCAGTTCTTC. This sequence encodes CSALGGYNEQFF.

This chain connects TRBV6-6 to TRBJ2-1, with D possibly matching TRBD2 (5 bases). Germline V gives CDR1 MNHNY, CDR2 SVGAGI (reference sequence). V dropped 2 bases and J dropped 1 base, with 9 bases sitting between them. The CDR3 covers 15 residues. The CDR3 sequence is CASSYNTGSYNEQFF. CDR3 bases: TGTGCCAGCAGTTACAATACGGGGTCCTACAATGAGCAGTTCTTC.

This rearrangement joins TRBV7-2 to TRBJ2-7; D call uncertain. With 3 bases removed from V and 0 bases from J, the gap between germline ends came to 9 bases. The germline CDR1 and CDR2 sequences are SGHTA and FQGNSA. The length of the CDR3 is 14 residues. This CDR3 is CASSFPTVSYEQYF. The CDR3, as DNA: TGTGCCAGCAGCTTCCCCACGGTCTCCTACGAGCAGTACTTC.

The chain carries TRBV4-1 and TRBJ1-1, with no clear D. V shed 3 bases and J shed 1 base, with 9 bases lying between them. Germline CDR1 reads MGHRA; CDR2 reads YSYEKL. The CDR3 is 14 amino acids. In DNA, the CDR3 is TGCGCCAGCAGCCACCATGAGGGGAACACTGAAGCTTTCTTT. It yields the protein CASSHHEGNTEAFF.

Turning to this clone: The same CDR3 can be traced to other DNA sequences in this sample. This chain's CDR3 is CAWSVLAGYNEQFF. Written as DNA, the CDR3 is TGTGCCTGGAGTGTACTAGCTGGCTACAATGAGCAGTTCTTC. This rearrangement joins TRBV30 to TRBJ2-1, with D perhaps matching TRBD2 (6 bases). The CDR3 totals 14 residues. Germline V gene data show CDR1 as GTSNPN and CDR2 as SVGIG (reference sequence). V dropped 0 bases and J dropped 3 bases, with 9 bases sitting between them.

This clone was found a few times. The V gene is TRBV18, the J gene TRBJ1-2, with D unresolved. Germline V gene lookup returns CDR1 KGHSH and CDR2 LQKENI. V gave up 2 bases and J gave up 5 bases, with 15 bases separating them. The CDR3 has 15 residues. As DNA, the CDR3 is TGTGCCAGCTCACCAACGGTCCAATTGCAATATGGCTACACCTTC. Protein sequence: CASSPTVQLQYGYTF.

The chain couples TRBV29-1 to TRBJ2-3; D unresolved. V was cut by 3 bases and J by 5 bases, with 12 bases left in between. CDR3 length: 13 amino acids. Per germline, CDR1 SQVTM and CDR2 ANQGSEA. CDR3 bases: TGCAGCGTTGATACGTTCTTCAAAGATACGCAGTATTTT. Translation: CSVDTFFKDTQYF.

This rearrangement joins TRBV27 to TRBJ2-7; the D is unclear. The CDR3 extends over 14 amino acids. Germline V gene lookup returns CDR1 MNHEY and CDR2 SMNVEV (reference sequence). V shed 5 bases and J shed 3 bases, with 14 bases lying between them. The CDR3 DNA reads TGTGCCAGCAGTCCTACCCCCTGGGGCTACGAGCAGTACTTC. Its protein product is CASSPTPWGYEQYF.

V is TRBV6-1 and J is TRBJ2-7; 7 positions agree with TRBD1. Germline-derived CDR1 and CDR2 are MNHNS and SASEGT. The junction had 8 bases not matched to a gene; V was cut back by 4 bases and J by 5 bases. The CDR3 is made up of 14 amino acids. In DNA form, the CDR3 reads TGTGCCAGCAGTGCCGAGACAGGGCCCCACGAGCAGTACTTC. This gives the protein CASSAETGPHEQYF.

The chain is built from TRBV2 and TRBJ2-3; D may correspond to TRBD1 or TRBD2 (5 bases each). This CDR3 has 14 amino acids. V was pared by 9 bases and J by 3 bases, with 16 bases between. Germline V CDR1 and CDR2: SNHLY, FYNNEI. In DNA, the CDR3 is TGTGCCAGTCGGGACCTTGTAAGGACAGATACGCAGTATTTT. The encoded protein is CASRDLVRTDTQYF.

This clone was seen just once. The chain employs TRBV19 and TRBJ2-5; 10 nucleotides align to TRBD2. The CDR3 has 17 residues. From germline, CDR1 is LNHDA and CDR2 SQIVND (reference sequence). V lost 5 bases and J lost 5; bases outside the gene matches: 14. The CDR3 sequence is CASSSPLRLAGVETQYF. CDR3 nucleotide sequence: TGTGCCAGTAGTTCTCCCCTAAGGCTAGCGGGAGTTGAGACCCAGTACTTC.

The chain carries TRBV4-3 and TRBJ2-7; 7 nucleotides agree with TRBD1. Germline CDR1 LGHNA, CDR2 YSLEER. The trim removed 5 bases at V and 4 bases at J, leaving 8 bases unmatched. The CDR3 length is 14 residues. DNA for the CDR3: TGCGCCAGCAGCTCCGGGACAGTTATTTACGAGCAGTACTTC. Protein sequence: CASSSGTVIYEQYF.

The chain joins TRBV5-4 to TRBJ2-3; D may be TRBD2 (7 bases). CDR1 and CDR2 from the germline V gene are SGHNT and YYREEE (reference sequence). V was trimmed by 4 bases and J by 5 bases, leaving 17 bases between them. There are 15 residues in the CDR3. The CDR3 reads CASSPGVGGQDTQYF. The CDR3 bases are TGTGCCAGCAGCCCGGGGGTCGGGGGGCAAGATACGCAGTATTTT.

V and J are TRBV6-5 and TRBJ2-4; D might be TRBD1 (5 bases). V dropped 5 bases and J dropped 8 bases, with 16 bases sitting between them. The CDR3 is 14 residues long. The germline gives CDR1 MNHEY, CDR2 SVGAGI. DNA for the CDR3: TGTGCCAGCAGTCCAGGGTCTAGTTTGGACATTCAGTACTTC. As protein: CASSPGSSLDIQYF.

V and J are TRBV7-9 and TRBJ2-7; no firm D call. CDR1 is SEHNR, CDR2 FQNEAQ, per germline (reference sequence). CDR3 length: 15 residues. V dropped 7 bases and J dropped 0 bases, with 16 bases sitting between them. The CDR3 here is CASTDSSLPSYEQYF. The CDR3 nucleotides are TGTGCCAGCACCGATAGCTCTCTCCCCTCCTACGAGCAGTACTTC.

The rearrangement links TRBV11-3 to TRBJ2-7; no reliable D call. The CDR3 is made up of 14 amino acids. Trimming took off 1 base at V and 7 bases at J, with 14 bases between the two ends. Germline CDR1 reads SGHNT; CDR2 reads YENEEA. This CDR3 reads CASSLGDSPGEQYF. The CDR3 nucleotides are TGTGCCAGCAGCTTAGGAGACTCACCCGGGGAGCAGTACTTC. The full variable domain, its missing parts supplied by reference TRBV11-3 and TRBJ2-7, is EAGVVQSPRYKIIEKKQPVAFWCNPISGHNTLYWYLQNLGQGPELLIRYENEEAVDDSQLPKDRFSAERLKGVDSTLKIQPAELGDSAVYLCASSLGDSPGEQYFGPGTRLTVT.

The genes are TRBV7-8 and TRBJ2-5; D might be TRBD2 (6 bases). This CDR3 has 22 residues. Germline V gives CDR1 SGHVS, CDR2 FQNEAQ. V was trimmed by 0 bases and J by 5 bases, leaving 34 bases between them. The CDR3 DNA sequence: TGTGCCAGCAGCTTAGCGAAGGACTATCCCCTCGACGATGAGGGCTCCTGGGAGACCCAGTACTTC. Protein sequence: CASSLAKDYPLDDEGSWETQYF. The entire variable domain, with the rest obtained from reference TRBV7-8 and TRBJ2-5, is as follows: GAGVSQSPRYKVAKRGQDVALRCDPISGHVSLFWYQQALGQGPEFLTYFQNEAQLDKSGLPSDRFFAERPEGSVSTLKIQRTQQEDSAVYLCASSLAKDYPLDDEGSWETQYFGPGTRLLVL.